The present T cell receptor (beta chain) was sequenced within a study of blood T cell repertoires in COVID-19. The overall study: Samples came from the United States, Italy and Spain, spanning acute and convalescent COVID-19. Sources were T cells, B-cell-depleted T cells, or PBMCs; the material itself was cDNA or gDNA.

V lost 3 bases and J lost 8; bases outside the gene matches: 8. There are 14 residues in the CDR3. CDR1 MNHEY and CDR2 SMNVEV come from the germline V gene (reference sequence). As handled by the study authors: Quantification of nucleated cells was approximated via reference gene primer amplification. TCRdb keeps only in-frame clones here, not all; method: immunoSEQ multiplex PCR. Clone size and V and J calls were adopted from that table, with D and trimming inferred from the DNA. The table lists about 270,000 clones, about nine tenths of them singletons. The sequence came from a man between 35 and 55 years old with active or convalescent COVID-19. Input material: peripheral blood. This chain links TRBV27 with TRBJ1-1; 8 bases align to TRBD1. The CDR3 region has the DNA TGTGCCAGCAGTTTCCGGACAGGGAGTGTGGAAGCTTTCTTT. Translation: CASSFRTGSVEAFF.